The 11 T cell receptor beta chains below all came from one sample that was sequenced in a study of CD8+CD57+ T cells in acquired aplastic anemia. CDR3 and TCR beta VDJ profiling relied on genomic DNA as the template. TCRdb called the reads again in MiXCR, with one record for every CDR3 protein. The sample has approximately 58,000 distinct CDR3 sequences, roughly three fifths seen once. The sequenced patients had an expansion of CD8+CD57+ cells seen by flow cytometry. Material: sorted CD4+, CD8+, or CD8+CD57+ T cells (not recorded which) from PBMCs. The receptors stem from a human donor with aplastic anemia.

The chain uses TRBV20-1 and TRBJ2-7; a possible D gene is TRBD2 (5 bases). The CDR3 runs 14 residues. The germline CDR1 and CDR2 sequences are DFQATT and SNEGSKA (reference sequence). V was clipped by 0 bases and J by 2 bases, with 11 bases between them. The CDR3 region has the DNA TGCAGTGCTAGAGATTTGGACGGGGCCTACGAGCAGTACTTC. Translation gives CSARDLDGAYEQYF.

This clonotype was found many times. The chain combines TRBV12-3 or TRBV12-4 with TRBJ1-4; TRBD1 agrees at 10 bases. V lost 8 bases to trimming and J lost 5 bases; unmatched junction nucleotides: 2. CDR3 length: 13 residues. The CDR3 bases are TGTGCCAGCCGGGACAGGGGAAATGAAAAACTGTTTTTT. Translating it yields CASRDRGNEKLFF.

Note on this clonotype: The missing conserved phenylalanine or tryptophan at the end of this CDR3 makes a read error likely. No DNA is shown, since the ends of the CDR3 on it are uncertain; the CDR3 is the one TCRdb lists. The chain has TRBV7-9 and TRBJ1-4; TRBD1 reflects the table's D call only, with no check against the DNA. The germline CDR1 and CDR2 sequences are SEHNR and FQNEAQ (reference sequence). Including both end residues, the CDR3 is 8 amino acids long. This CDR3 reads CASSSTGD.

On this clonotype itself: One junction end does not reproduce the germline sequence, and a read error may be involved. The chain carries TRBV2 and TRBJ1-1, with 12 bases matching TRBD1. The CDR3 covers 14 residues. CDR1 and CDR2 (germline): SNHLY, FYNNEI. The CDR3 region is CASSIPGQGAEAFF. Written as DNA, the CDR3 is TGTGCCAGCAGTATCCCGGGACAGGGGGCTGAGGCTTTCTTT. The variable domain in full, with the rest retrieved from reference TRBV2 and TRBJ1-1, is EPEVTQTPSHQVTQMGQEVILRCVPISNHLYFYWYRQILGQKVEFLVSFYNNEISEKSEIFDDQFSVERPDGSNFTLKIRSTKLEDSAMYFCASSIPGQGAEAFFGQGTRLTVV.

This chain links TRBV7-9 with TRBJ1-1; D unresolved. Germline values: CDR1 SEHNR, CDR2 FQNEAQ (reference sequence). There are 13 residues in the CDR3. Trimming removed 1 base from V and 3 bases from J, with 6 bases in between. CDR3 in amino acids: CASSLEGDTEAFF. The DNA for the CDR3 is TGTGCCAGCAGCTTAGAGGGTGACACTGAAGCTTTCTTT.

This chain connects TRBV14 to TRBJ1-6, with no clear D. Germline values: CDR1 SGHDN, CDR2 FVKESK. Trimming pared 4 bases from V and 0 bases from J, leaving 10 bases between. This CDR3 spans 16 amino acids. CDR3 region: CASSRWESSYNSPLHF. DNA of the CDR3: TGTGCCAGCAGCCGATGGGAGAGCTCCTATAATTCACCCCTCCACTTT.

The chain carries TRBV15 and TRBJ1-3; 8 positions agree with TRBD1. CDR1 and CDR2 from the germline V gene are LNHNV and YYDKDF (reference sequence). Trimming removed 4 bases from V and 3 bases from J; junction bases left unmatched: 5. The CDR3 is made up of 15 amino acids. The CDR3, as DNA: TGTGCCACCAGCAAGACAGGGGCCATTGGAAACACCATATATTTT. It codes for CATSKTGAIGNTIYF.

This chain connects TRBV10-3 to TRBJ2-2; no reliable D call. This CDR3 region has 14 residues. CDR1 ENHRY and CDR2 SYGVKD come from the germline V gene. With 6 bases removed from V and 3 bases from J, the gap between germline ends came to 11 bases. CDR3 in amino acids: CAIRETLDTGELFF. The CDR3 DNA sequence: TGTGCCATCAGGGAGACACTGGACACCGGGGAGCTGTTTTTT.

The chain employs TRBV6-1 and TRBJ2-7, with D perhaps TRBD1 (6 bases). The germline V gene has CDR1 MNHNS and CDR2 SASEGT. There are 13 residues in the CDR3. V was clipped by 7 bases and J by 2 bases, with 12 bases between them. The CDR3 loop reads CASINRATYEQYF. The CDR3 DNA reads TGTGCCAGCATTAACAGGGCGACCTACGAGCAGTACTTC.

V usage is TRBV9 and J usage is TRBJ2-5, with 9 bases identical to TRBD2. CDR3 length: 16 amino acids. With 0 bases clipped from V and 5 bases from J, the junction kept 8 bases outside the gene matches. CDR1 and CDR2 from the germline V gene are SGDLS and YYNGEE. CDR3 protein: CASSVAAGGKEETQYF. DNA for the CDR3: TGTGCCAGCAGCGTAGCTGCGGGGGGGAAGGAGGAGACCCAGTACTTC.

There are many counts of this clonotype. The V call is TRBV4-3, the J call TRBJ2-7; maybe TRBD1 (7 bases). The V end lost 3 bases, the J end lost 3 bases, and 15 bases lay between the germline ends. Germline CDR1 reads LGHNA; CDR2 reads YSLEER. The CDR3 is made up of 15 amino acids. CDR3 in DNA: TGCGCCAGCAGCCACAGGGGGGCAGGGCTCTACGAGCAGTACTTC. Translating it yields CASSHRGAGLYEQYF.